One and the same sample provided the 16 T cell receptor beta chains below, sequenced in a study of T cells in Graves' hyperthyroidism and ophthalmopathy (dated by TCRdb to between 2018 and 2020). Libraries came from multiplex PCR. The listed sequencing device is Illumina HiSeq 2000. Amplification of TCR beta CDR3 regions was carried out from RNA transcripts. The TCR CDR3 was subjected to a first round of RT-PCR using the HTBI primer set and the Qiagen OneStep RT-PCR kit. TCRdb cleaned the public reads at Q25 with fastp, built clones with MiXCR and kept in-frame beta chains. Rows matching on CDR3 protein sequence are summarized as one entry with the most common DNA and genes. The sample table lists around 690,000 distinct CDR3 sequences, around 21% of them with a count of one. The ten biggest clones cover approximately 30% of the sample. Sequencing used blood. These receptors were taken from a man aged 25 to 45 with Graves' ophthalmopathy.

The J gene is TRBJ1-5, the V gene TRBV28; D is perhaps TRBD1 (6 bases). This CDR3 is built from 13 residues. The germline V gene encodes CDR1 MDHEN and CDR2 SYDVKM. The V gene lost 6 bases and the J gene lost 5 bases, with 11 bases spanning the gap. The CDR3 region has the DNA TGTGCCAGCAGAACAGGGACGTATCAGCCCCAGCATTTT. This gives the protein CASRTGTYQPQHF. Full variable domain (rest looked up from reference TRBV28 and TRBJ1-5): DVKVTQSSRYLVKRTGEKVFLECVQDMDHENMFWYRQDPGLGLRLIYFSYDVKMKEKGDIPEGYSVSREKKERFSLILESASTNQTSMYLCASRTGTYQPQHFGDGTRLSIL.

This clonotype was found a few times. CDR3 amino acids: CASSRRDSSGNTIYF. CDR3 sequence (DNA): TGTGCCAGCAGTCGCCGGGACAGCTCTGGAAACACCATATATTTT. V gene TRBV12-3 or TRBV12-4 combines with J gene TRBJ1-3, with TRBD1 matching 7 bases. CDR3 length: 15 residues. J was trimmed by 0 bases and V by 5 bases; bases with no gene match: 4.

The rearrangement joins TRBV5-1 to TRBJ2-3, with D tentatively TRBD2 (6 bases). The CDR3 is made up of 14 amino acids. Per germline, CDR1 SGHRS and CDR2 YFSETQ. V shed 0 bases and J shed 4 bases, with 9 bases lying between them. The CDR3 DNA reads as TGCGCCAGCAGCTTGGAGGGCGGGGCAGATACGCAGTATTTT. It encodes CASSLEGGADTQYF.

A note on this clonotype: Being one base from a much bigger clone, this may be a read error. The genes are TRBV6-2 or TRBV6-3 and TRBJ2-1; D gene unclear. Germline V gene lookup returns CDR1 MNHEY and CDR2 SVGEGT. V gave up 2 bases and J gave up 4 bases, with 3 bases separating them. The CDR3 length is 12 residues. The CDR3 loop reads CASSYAYNEQFF. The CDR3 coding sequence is TGTGCCAGCAGTTACGCGTACAATGAGCAGTTCTTC.

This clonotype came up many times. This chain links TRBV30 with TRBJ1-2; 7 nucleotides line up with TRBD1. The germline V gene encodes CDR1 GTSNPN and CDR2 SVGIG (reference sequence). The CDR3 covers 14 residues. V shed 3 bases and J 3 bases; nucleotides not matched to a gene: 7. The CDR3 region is CAWSLGTVDYGYTF. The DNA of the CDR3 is TGTGCCTGGAGCCTCGGGACAGTGGACTATGGCTACACCTTC. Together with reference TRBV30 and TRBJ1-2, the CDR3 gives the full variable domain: SQTIHQWPATLVQPVGSPLSLECTVEGTSNPNLYWYRQAAGRGLQLLFYSVGIGQISSEVPQNLSASRPQDRQFILSSKKLLLSDSGFYLCAWSLGTVDYGYTFGSGTRLTVV.

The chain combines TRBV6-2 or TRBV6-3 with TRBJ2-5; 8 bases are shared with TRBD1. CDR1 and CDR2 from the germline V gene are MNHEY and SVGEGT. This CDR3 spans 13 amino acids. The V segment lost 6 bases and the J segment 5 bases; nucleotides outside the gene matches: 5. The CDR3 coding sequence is TGTGCCAGCAGCGCACGACAGGGGGAGACCCAGTACTTC. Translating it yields CASSARQGETQYF.

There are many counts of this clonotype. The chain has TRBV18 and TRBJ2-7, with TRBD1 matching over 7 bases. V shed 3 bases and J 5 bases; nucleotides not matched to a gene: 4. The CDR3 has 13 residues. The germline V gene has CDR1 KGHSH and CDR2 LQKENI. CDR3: CASSPRQGHEQYF. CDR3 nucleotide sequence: TGTGCCAGCTCACCTCGACAGGGCCACGAGCAGTACTTC.

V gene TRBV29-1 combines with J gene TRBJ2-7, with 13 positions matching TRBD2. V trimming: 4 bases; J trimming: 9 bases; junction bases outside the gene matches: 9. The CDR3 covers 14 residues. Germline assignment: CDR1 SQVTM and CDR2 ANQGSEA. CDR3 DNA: TGCAGCGTTGTAGGACTAGCGGGAGTTGCCGGGCAGTACTTC. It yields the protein CSVVGLAGVAGQYF.

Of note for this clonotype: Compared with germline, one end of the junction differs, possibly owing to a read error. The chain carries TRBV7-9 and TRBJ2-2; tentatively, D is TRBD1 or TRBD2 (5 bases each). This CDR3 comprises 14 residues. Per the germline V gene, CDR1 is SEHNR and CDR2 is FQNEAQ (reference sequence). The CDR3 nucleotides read TGTGCCAGCAGCGTTAGCGCGGACACCCGGGAGCTGTTTTTT. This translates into CASSVSADTRELFF.

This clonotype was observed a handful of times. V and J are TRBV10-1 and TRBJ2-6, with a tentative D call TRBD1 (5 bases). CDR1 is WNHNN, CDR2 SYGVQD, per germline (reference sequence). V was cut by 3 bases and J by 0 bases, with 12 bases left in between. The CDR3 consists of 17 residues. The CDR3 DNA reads TGCGCCAGCAGTGACCTACAGGAGAGCTCTGGGGCCAACGTCCTGACTTTC. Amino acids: CASSDLQESSGANVLTF.

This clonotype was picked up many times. The CDR3 region has the DNA TGCGCCAGCAGCGGGACAGGGGAACAGCCCCAGCATTTT. Amino acids: CASSGTGEQPQHF. This chain joins TRBV5-1 and TRBJ1-5; 10 bases map to TRBD1. Germline CDR1 SGHRS, CDR2 YFSETQ. J lost 7 bases, V lost 4 bases, and 2 bases had no gene match. This CDR3 is 13 amino acids long. Based on the CDR3 plus reference TRBV5-1 and TRBJ1-5, the full variable domain is KAGVTQTPRYLIKTRGQQVTLSCSPISGHRSVSWYQQTPGQGLQFLFEYFSETQRNKGNFPGRFSGRQFSNSRSEMNVSTLELGDSALYLCASSGTGEQPQHFGDGTRLSIL.

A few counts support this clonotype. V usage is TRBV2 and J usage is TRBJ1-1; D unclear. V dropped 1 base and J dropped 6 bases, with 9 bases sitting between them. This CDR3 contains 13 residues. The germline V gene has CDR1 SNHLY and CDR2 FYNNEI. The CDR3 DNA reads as TGTGCCAGCAGTGAAGGACATTCCCCTGAAGCTTTCTTT. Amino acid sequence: CASSEGHSPEAFF.

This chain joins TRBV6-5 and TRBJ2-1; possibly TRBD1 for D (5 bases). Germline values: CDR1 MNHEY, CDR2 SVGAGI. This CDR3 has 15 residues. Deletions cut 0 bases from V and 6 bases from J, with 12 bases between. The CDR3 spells CASSYSSGALNEQFF. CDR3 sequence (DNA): TGTGCCAGCAGTTACTCTAGTGGGGCCCTCAATGAGCAGTTCTTC.

The DNA of the CDR3 is TGTGCCAGCTCACCAAGGGACTTGGGGACTAATGAAAAACTGTTTTTT. Protein product: CASSPRDLGTNEKLFF. This sequence joins TRBV18 and TRBJ1-4, with D maybe TRBD1 (5 bases). CDR1 KGHSH and CDR2 LQKENI come from the germline V gene. This CDR3 region has 16 residues. Trimming removed 2 bases from V and 2 bases from J, with 12 bases in between.

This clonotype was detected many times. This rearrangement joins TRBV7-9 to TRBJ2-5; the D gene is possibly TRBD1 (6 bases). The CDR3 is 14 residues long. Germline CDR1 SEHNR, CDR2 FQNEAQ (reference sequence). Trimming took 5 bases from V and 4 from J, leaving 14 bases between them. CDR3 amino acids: CASSGALGGETQYF. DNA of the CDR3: TGTGCCAGCAGCGGGGCCCTAGGGGGAGAGACCCAGTACTTC.

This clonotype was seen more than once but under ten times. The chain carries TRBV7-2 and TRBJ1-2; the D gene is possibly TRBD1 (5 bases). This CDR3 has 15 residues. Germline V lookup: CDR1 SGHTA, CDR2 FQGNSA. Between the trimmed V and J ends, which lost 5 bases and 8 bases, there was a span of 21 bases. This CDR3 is CASSPRTRVPSGYTF. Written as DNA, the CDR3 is TGTGCCAGCAGCCCTAGGACAAGGGTGCCGAGCGGCTACACCTTC.